This T cell receptor beta chain was observed in a study of blood T cells in healthy people across ages. Study results and limitations: Donor CMV status, an unknown factor, possibly confounded changes in expanded clonotypes. With age, beta diversity per million T cells declined roughly linearly, significantly by over 35.

The CDR3 consists of 16 residues. The germline V and J ends were trimmed by 1 base and 4 bases, with 14 bases remaining between them. The germline V gene encodes CDR1 SGDLS and CDR2 YYNGEE. Per sample, extraction of total RNA gave at least 6 micrograms in every case. With a J-beta primer mix and a sample-barcoded 5' primer, a second PCR ran about 7 to 12 cycles. TCRdb used MiXCR to reprocess the 5' RACE reads, holding one entry per CDR3 protein. The top ten clones hold over 15% of a sample with about 780,000 distinct CDR3 sequences, roughly 46% of them seen once. Turning to this clonotype: Its cognate antigen is unknown.

The receptor comes from a man at least 80 years old in good health. The V call is TRBV9, the J call TRBJ2-2; tentatively, D is TRBD2 (6 bases). The specimen was blood. The chain's CDR3 is CASSVSAGGSTGELFF. The CDR3 coding sequence is TGTGCCAGCAGCGTATCAGCAGGAGGGAGCACCGGGGAGCTGTTTTTT.